Listed below are T cell receptor beta chains from one sample, sequenced in a study of OX40 agonist ivuxolimab in advanced cancers. The method was immunoSEQ multiplex PCR; TCRdb's version includes in-frame clones alone and lacks a portion of them. This table holds roughly 70,000 clones, 80% to 90% found once. The sample was CD4+ or CD8+ T cells sorted from blood, taken in a trial of the OX40 agonist ivuxolimab. These receptors all stem from an adult with an advanced solid tumor such as melanoma, head and neck, liver or kidney cancer. Both conserved end residues are part of each CDR3. The D gene is left open where the match is weak. Size values are once, few and many counts, or a class for expanded clones, and some rows have none.

V gene: TRBV18; clone size: few; J gene: TRBJ2-7; D gene: TRBD2; CDR3 protein: CASSQAGEGYEQYF; CDR3 DNA: TGTGCCAGCTCACAGGCGGGGGAGGGCTACGAGCAGTACTTC
V gene: TRBV5-5; clone size: -; J gene: TRBJ1-2; D gene: -; CDR3 protein: CASSLRGGYGYTF; CDR3 DNA: TGTGCCAGCAGCTTGCGAGGGGGCTATGGCTACACCTTC
V gene: TRBV25-1; clone size: -; J gene: TRBJ2-5; D gene: TRBD1; CDR3 protein: CASSDHGQGLGETQYF; CDR3 DNA: TGTGCCAGCAGTGACCACGGACAGGGTTTGGGGGAGACCCAGTACTTC
V gene: TRBV11-2; clone size: -; J gene: TRBJ2-7; D gene: -; CDR3 protein: CASSLAAGLSSYEQYF; CDR3 DNA: TGTGCCAGCAGCTTAGCTGCGGGGCTAAGCTCCTACGAGCAGTACTTC
V gene: TRBV10-1; clone size: -; J gene: TRBJ2-3; D gene: -; CDR3 protein: CASSAYRADTQYF; CDR3 DNA: TGCGCCAGCAGTGCCTACAGGGCCGATACGCAGTATTTT
V gene: TRBV5-1; clone size: -; J gene: TRBJ2-7; D gene: TRBD1; CDR3 protein: CASSPGTGGREQYF; CDR3 DNA: TGCGCCAGCAGCCCCGGGACAGGGGGGCGCGAGCAGTACTTC
V gene: TRBV9; clone size: -; J gene: TRBJ1-3; D gene: -; CDR3 protein: CASSVGGSAINTIYF; CDR3 DNA: TGTGCCAGCAGCGTAGGAGGATCCGCGATCAACACCATATATTTT
V gene: TRBV27; clone size: few; J gene: TRBJ1-5; D gene: TRBD1; CDR3 protein: CASSRDRGANQPQHF; CDR3 DNA: TGTGCCAGCAGCCGGGACAGGGGCGCCAATCAGCCCCAGCATTTT
V gene: TRBV29-1; clone size: -; J gene: TRBJ1-2; D gene: -; CDR3 protein: CSVDPVGPNYGYTF; CDR3 DNA: TGCAGCGTCGATCCGGTTGGGCCGAACTATGGCTACACCTTC
V gene: TRBV7-2; clone size: -; J gene: TRBJ2-1; D gene: TRBD2; CDR3 protein: CASSLALAGGLGEQFF; CDR3 DNA: TGTGCCAGCAGCTTAGCGCTAGCGGGAGGGCTGGGTGAGCAGTTCTTC
V gene: TRBV7-2; clone size: -; J gene: TRBJ2-7; D gene: TRBD1; CDR3 protein: CASSDRDRGIYEQYF; CDR3 DNA: TGTGCCAGCAGCGACCGGGACAGGGGTATTTACGAGCAGTACTTC
V gene: TRBV30; clone size: -; J gene: TRBJ2-1; D gene: -; CDR3 protein: CAWSVRSGHNEQFF; CDR3 DNA: TGTGCCTGGAGTGTACGCAGCGGGCACAATGAGCAGTTCTTC
V gene: TRBV6-5; clone size: -; J gene: TRBJ2-7; D gene: -; CDR3 protein: CASGRDEAGEQYF; CDR3 DNA: TGTGCCAGCGGCCGGGACGAAGCCGGCGAGCAGTACTTC
V gene: TRBV27; clone size: -; J gene: TRBJ2-5; D gene: -; CDR3 protein: CASSLLPQETQYF; CDR3 DNA: TGTGCCAGCAGTTTACTACCCCAAGAGACCCAGTACTTC
V gene: TRBV7-9; clone size: -; J gene: TRBJ1-2; D gene: TRBD1; CDR3 protein: CASSFRETGGNYGYTF; CDR3 DNA: TGTGCCAGCAGCTTCCGCGAGACAGGGGGTAACTATGGCTACACCTTC
V gene: TRBV5-6; clone size: -; J gene: TRBJ2-2; D gene: -; CDR3 protein: CASSFDDRNTGELFF; CDR3 DNA: TGTGCCAGCAGCTTTGACGACAGGAACACCGGGGAGCTGTTTTTT
V gene: TRBV19; clone size: -; J gene: TRBJ1-2; D gene: -; CDR3 protein: CASRYRQQYDVGYTF; CDR3 DNA: TGTGCCAGTAGGTATAGGCAGCAATATGATGTGGGCTACACCTTC
V gene: TRBV11-2; clone size: -; J gene: TRBJ2-6; D gene: -; CDR3 protein: CASSLVKASGANVLTF; CDR3 DNA: TGTGCCAGCAGCTTAGTGAAAGCCTCTGGGGCCAACGTCCTGACTTTC
V gene: TRBV11-3; clone size: -; J gene: TRBJ2-1; D gene: -; CDR3 protein: CASSLGRNEQFF; CDR3 DNA: TGTGCCAGCAGCTTAGGTCGGAATGAGCAGTTCTTC
V gene: TRBV9; clone size: few; J gene: TRBJ2-5; D gene: TRBD1; CDR3 protein: CASSVTTGVGRETQYF; CDR3 DNA: TGTGCCAGCAGCGTTACTACAGGGGTGGGTCGGGAGACCCAGTACTTC
V gene: TRBV19; clone size: -; J gene: TRBJ1-6; D gene: -; CDR3 protein: CASSEVAFGPLHF; CDR3 DNA: TGTGCCAGTAGTGAGGTGGCGTTCGGGCCCCTCCACTTT
V gene: TRBV12-5; clone size: -; J gene: TRBJ2-1; D gene: -; CDR3 protein: CASGLSQLGNEQFF; CDR3 DNA: TGTGCTAGTGGTTTGAGCCAGTTGGGAAATGAGCAGTTCTTC
V gene: TRBV5-6; clone size: -; J gene: TRBJ1-2; D gene: -; CDR3 protein: CASSSTGGYTF; CDR3 DNA: TGTGCCAGCAGCTCGACAGGTGGCTACACCTTC
V gene: TRBV5-1; clone size: -; J gene: TRBJ1-2; D gene: -; CDR3 protein: CASSLGLGDGYTF; CDR3 DNA: TGCGCCAGCAGCTTAGGCCTCGGAGATGGCTACACCTTC
V gene: TRBV5-6; clone size: -; J gene: TRBJ2-1; D gene: TRBD2; CDR3 protein: CASSFYLERGSYNEQFF; CDR3 DNA: TGTGCCAGCAGCTTCTATCTAGAGCGGGGCTCCTACAATGAGCAGTTCTTC
V gene: TRBV7-2; clone size: -; J gene: TRBJ2-6; D gene: -; CDR3 protein: CASSFSSQGTSGANVLTF; CDR3 DNA: TGTGCCAGCAGCTTCAGCTCACAGGGCACCTCTGGGGCCAACGTCCTGACTTTC
V gene: TRBV27; clone size: once; J gene: TRBJ2-7; D gene: TRBD2; CDR3 protein: CASSGGGAPREQYF; CDR3 DNA: TGTGCCAGCAGTGGGGGAGGGGCTCCCCGCGAGCAGTACTTC
V gene: TRBV29-1; clone size: -; J gene: TRBJ2-7; D gene: -; CDR3 protein: CSVGPQPYEQYF; CDR3 DNA: TGCAGCGTAGGACCGCAGCCCTACGAGCAGTACTTC
V gene: TRBV28; clone size: -; J gene: TRBJ1-5; D gene: TRBD1; CDR3 protein: CASREGQGNQPQHF; CDR3 DNA: TGTGCCAGCAGAGAGGGACAGGGAAATCAGCCCCAGCATTTT
V gene: TRBV7-8; clone size: -; J gene: TRBJ2-1; D gene: TRBD2; CDR3 protein: CASSPAKQRGYNEQFF; CDR3 DNA: TGTGCCAGCAGCCCGGCAAAACAGCGGGGGTACAATGAGCAGTTCTTC
V gene: TRBV7-9; clone size: once; J gene: TRBJ2-5; D gene: -; CDR3 protein: CASSFEGYQETQYF; CDR3 DNA: TGTGCCAGCAGCTTTGAAGGGTACCAAGAGACCCAGTACTTC
V gene: TRBV19; clone size: once; J gene: TRBJ2-5; D gene: -; CDR3 protein: CASSILGGRETQYF; CDR3 DNA: TGTGCCAGTAGTATACTAGGAGGCAGGGAGACCCAGTACTTC
V gene: TRBV5-4; clone size: -; J gene: TRBJ2-3; D gene: -; CDR3 protein: CASSSLTTSTDTQYF; CDR3 DNA: TGTGCCAGCAGCTCTCTCACTACCAGCACAGATACGCAGTATTTT
V gene: TRBV5-4; clone size: -; J gene: TRBJ2-4; D gene: TRBD1; CDR3 protein: CASSMGTGDKNIQYF; CDR3 DNA: TGTGCCAGCAGCATGGGGACAGGGGACAAAAACATTCAGTACTTC
V gene: TRBV5-1; clone size: -; J gene: TRBJ1-5; D gene: -; CDR3 protein: CASSRGGGNQPQHF; CDR3 DNA: TGCGCCAGCAGCCGGGGCGGGGGCAATCAGCCCCAGCATTTT
V gene: TRBV7-9; clone size: -; J gene: TRBJ1-6; D gene: -; CDR3 protein: CASSLRAGVWNSPLHF; CDR3 DNA: TGTGCCAGCAGCTTAAGGGCAGGGGTCTGGAATTCACCCCTCCACTTT
V gene: TRBV7-2; clone size: -; J gene: TRBJ2-2; D gene: -; CDR3 protein: CASSFNTGELFF; CDR3 DNA: TGTGCCAGCAGCTTCAACACCGGGGAGCTGTTTTTT
V gene: TRBV6-5; clone size: few; J gene: TRBJ1-3; D gene: -; CDR3 protein: CASSYRQSSGNTIYF; CDR3 DNA: TGTGCCAGCAGTTACCGACAGTCCTCTGGAAACACCATATATTTT
V gene: TRBV28; clone size: -; J gene: TRBJ2-7; D gene: TRBD2; CDR3 protein: CASSSDTPWREVYEQYF; CDR3 DNA: TGTGCCAGCAGTTCAGATACACCCTGGCGGGAGGTCTACGAGCAGTACTTC
V gene: TRBV12-5; clone size: once; J gene: TRBJ2-2; D gene: TRBD1; CDR3 protein: CASGPPRDRGHPLLGGRYTGELFF; CDR3 DNA: TGTGCTAGTGGTCCCCCCCGGGACAGGGGGCATCCTCTTCTCGGGGGCAGGTACACCGGGGAGCTGTTTTTT
V gene: TRBV6-5; clone size: -; J gene: TRBJ2-7; D gene: TRBD1; CDR3 protein: CASSRTGTYEQYF; CDR3 DNA: TGTGCCAGCAGTAGGACAGGTACCTACGAGCAGTACTTC
V gene: TRBV9; clone size: once; J gene: TRBJ1-1; D gene: -; CDR3 protein: CASSVDGRQNTEAFF; CDR3 DNA: TGTGCCAGCAGCGTAGATGGCAGGCAGAACACTGAAGCTTTCTTT
V gene: TRBV9; clone size: -; J gene: TRBJ2-1; D gene: TRBD1; CDR3 protein: CASSETGSIGNEQFF; CDR3 DNA: TGTGCCAGCAGCGAGACAGGGTCAATTGGCAATGAGCAGTTCTTC
V gene: TRBV2; clone size: -; J gene: TRBJ1-3; D gene: -; CDR3 protein: CASSSGNTIYF; CDR3 DNA: TGTGCCAGCAGTTCTGGAAACACCATATATTTT
V gene: TRBV6-5; clone size: -; J gene: TRBJ1-3; D gene: -; CDR3 protein: CASSYLDTGGTIYF; CDR3 DNA: TGTGCCAGCAGTTACCTTGACACGGGCGGGACCATATATTTT